This T cell receptor beta chain was recovered during a study of low-dose radiotherapy and immunotherapy resistance in tumors. Time point described: after trial treatment. The treatment: LDRT plus nivolumab, ipilimumab, low-dose cyclophosphamide and aspirin (RACIN trial). This clonotype was recorded at least ten times. The CDR3 covers 12 residues. Germline loops: CDR1 SQVTM, CDR2 ANQGSEA. Trimming took off 6 bases at V and 2 bases at J, with 10 bases between the two ends. TRAV- and TRBV-specific primers, spanning alpha and beta chains, primed first-strand cDNA. Over approximately 20 PCR cycles, TCRs were amplified from a constant-region primer and V-primer adapter. TCRdb reprocessed the reads with MiXCR, giving one entry per CDR3 protein. In the table there are tens of thousands of distinct CDR3 sequences, 20% to 25% of which are singletons.

This chain joins TRBV29-1 and TRBJ2-5; a weak D match, TRBD1 (5 bases). Sequenced here: PBMCs, sampled after low-dose radiotherapy plus immunotherapy. The sequence derives from a female donor with ovarian cancer. CDR3: CSVARGQETQYF. Written as DNA, the CDR3 is TGCAGCGTGGCAAGGGGTCAAGAGACCCAGTACTTC.